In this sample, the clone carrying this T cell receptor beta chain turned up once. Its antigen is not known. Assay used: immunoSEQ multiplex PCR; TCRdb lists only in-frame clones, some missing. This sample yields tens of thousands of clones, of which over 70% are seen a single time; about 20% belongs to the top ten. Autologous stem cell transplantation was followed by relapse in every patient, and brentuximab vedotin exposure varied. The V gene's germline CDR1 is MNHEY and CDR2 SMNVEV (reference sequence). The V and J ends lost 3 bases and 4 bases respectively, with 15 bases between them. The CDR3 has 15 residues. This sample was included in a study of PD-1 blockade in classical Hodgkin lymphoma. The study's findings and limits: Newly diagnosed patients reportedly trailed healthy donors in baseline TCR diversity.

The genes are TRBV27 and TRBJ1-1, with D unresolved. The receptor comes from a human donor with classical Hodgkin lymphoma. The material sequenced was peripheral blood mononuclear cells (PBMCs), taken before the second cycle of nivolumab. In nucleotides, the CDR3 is TGTGCCAGCAGTTTTATTCGGTCTGTCGGCACTGAAGCTTTCTTT. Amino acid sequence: CASSFIRSVGTEAFF.